The clone carrying this T cell receptor beta chain was seen many times. The antigen is undetermined. Libraries from naive CD8 cells were generated from roughly 21,000 to 960,000 sorted cells (with 10%, 30% or 50% RNA). Using a CD8+CD4-CCR7+CD45RA+ phenotype, naive CD8 T cells were sorted. This sample was taken from a study of molecular identifiers for immune sequencing clone quantification. This CDR3 is 14 amino acids long. The V gene lost 0 bases and the J gene lost 10 bases, with 12 bases spanning the gap. Per the germline V gene, CDR1 is KGHSH and CDR2 is LQKENI. General observations from the study: Jurkat TCR RNA spiked in from one cell (amid over 850,000 naive cells) was reportedly detectable. For effector cells, clones above 20 RNA copies held over 97% of molecules; for naive cells, under 1%.

One entry per CDR3 protein results from TCRdb running MiXCR on the PCR reads. The sample lists 250,000 to 400,000 distinct CDR3 sequences; about 22% were seen once. This receptor was obtained from a human donor in good health. Some libraries in this study had Jurkat cell RNA spiked in. The sample was naive CD8+ T cells from blood, with Jurkat cell RNA spiked in. The subset: FACS-sorted CD8+CD4-CCR7+CD45RA+ naive T cells. The genes are TRBV18 and TRBJ1-4; no reliable D call. The DNA for the CDR3 is TGTGCCAGCTCACCACCGATAGGGTCGCGAAAACTGTTTTTT. Translation: CASSPPIGSRKLFF.